This T cell receptor (beta chain) was found in a study of T-cell reconstitution after alpha-beta-depleted transplantation in children. Trimming took off 6 bases at V and 4 bases at J, with 12 bases between the two ends. The CDR3 has 13 amino acids. Unique molecular identifiers were used in preparing the TCRbeta library. A single record per CDR3 protein comes from TCRdb applying MiXCR to the PCR reads. The table shows about 640,000 distinct CDR3 sequences, with around 16% occurring only once. Source: PBMCs from the stem cell graft donor, taken from the stem cell graft. The rearrangement links TRBV12-3 or TRBV12-4 to TRBJ2-5; D is uncertain. The source of this sequence is a human donor who donated a stem cell graft to a child with acute myeloid leukemia. CDR3 amino acids: CASSPRLRETQYF. CDR3 in DNA: TGTGCCAGCAGCCCACGCCTCAGAGAGACCCAGTACTTC.